These T cell receptor beta chains were read from a single sample in a study of regulatory T cells in long-lasting Graves disease. Via MiXCR, TCRdb re-called the multiplex PCR reads, giving one row per CDR3 protein. The sample lists 500,000 to 700,000 distinct CDR3 sequences; 25% to 30% were seen once. The material was peripheral blood mononuclear cells (PBMCs), obtained when the disease was refractory, from a patient treated with antithyroid drugs. The receptor set was obtained from a female donor with Graves disease. Each CDR3 is given with its conserved first and last residue. D genes are given only for firm matches. Part of the rows lack a size; the others show once, few, many or a class for expanded clones.

clone_size: few; v_call: TRBV7-9; j_call: TRBJ1-2; d_call: NA; cdr3_aa: CASSLEASPYGYTF; cdr3_nt: TGTGCCAGCAGCCTAGAGGCCAGCCCCTATGGCTACACCTTC
clone_size: NA; v_call: TRBV5-4; j_call: TRBJ1-1; d_call: TRBD1; cdr3_aa: CASSPSRDRSEAFF; cdr3_nt: TGTGCCAGCAGCCCCAGTAGGGACAGGAGTGAAGCTTTCTTT
clone_size: NA; v_call: TRBV20-1; j_call: TRBJ2-7; d_call: NA; cdr3_aa: CSARDGNRVGEQYF; cdr3_nt: TGCAGTGCTAGAGATGGGAATAGGGTGGGCGAGCAGTACTTC
clone_size: NA; v_call: TRBV12-3/TRBV12-4; j_call: TRBJ1-1; d_call: NA; cdr3_aa: CASSLDSGEAFF; cdr3_nt: TGTGCCAGCAGTTTAGATTCGGGTGAAGCTTTCTTT
clone_size: NA; v_call: TRBV6-1; j_call: TRBJ1-2; d_call: TRBD1; cdr3_aa: CASNTLGTGDYGYTF; cdr3_nt: TGTGCCAGCAATACCCTCGGGACAGGGGACTATGGCTACACCTTC
clone_size: once; v_call: TRBV20-1; j_call: TRBJ2-7; d_call: TRBD1; cdr3_aa: CSARTQDRFGSEQYF; cdr3_nt: TGCAGTGCTAGAACTCAGGACAGGTTTGGATCCGAGCAGTACTTC
clone_size: NA; v_call: TRBV7-7; j_call: TRBJ2-7; d_call: NA; cdr3_aa: CASSLASGNSYEQYF; cdr3_nt: TGTGCCAGCAGCTTAGCTAGCGGAAACTCCTACGAGCAGTACTTC
clone_size: once; v_call: TRBV30; j_call: TRBJ1-1; d_call: NA; cdr3_aa: CAWSPGWGPPEAFF; cdr3_nt: TGTGCCTGGAGTCCAGGGTGGGGCCCTCCAGAAGCTTTCTTT
clone_size: few; v_call: TRBV2; j_call: TRBJ2-2; d_call: NA; cdr3_aa: CASSQRPDTGELFF; cdr3_nt: TGTGCCAGCAGCCAACGGCCGGACACCGGGGAGCTGTTTTTT
clone_size: NA; v_call: TRBV20-1; j_call: TRBJ2-2; d_call: TRBD1; cdr3_aa: CSARRGRHTGELFF; cdr3_nt: TGCAGTGCTAGAAGGGGGCGGCACACCGGGGAGCTGTTTTTT
clone_size: few; v_call: TRBV20-1; j_call: TRBJ2-7; d_call: NA; cdr3_aa: CSALAGTNEQYF; cdr3_nt: TGCAGTGCTCTGGCGGGAACCAACGAGCAGTACTTC
clone_size: NA; v_call: TRBV11-2; j_call: TRBJ1-1; d_call: TRBD1; cdr3_aa: CASSDQGTGGKAFF; cdr3_nt: TGTGCCAGCAGCGACCAGGGGACAGGGGGAAAGGCTTTCTTT
clone_size: NA; v_call: TRBV6-1; j_call: TRBJ2-2; d_call: TRBD2; cdr3_aa: CASNPGLAGNTGELFF; cdr3_nt: TGTGCCAGCAACCCGGGACTAGCGGGAAACACCGGGGAGCTGTTTTTT
clone_size: few; v_call: TRBV6-5; j_call: TRBJ2-7; d_call: TRBD2; cdr3_aa: CASSYPLAGIYEQYF; cdr3_nt: TGTGCCAGCAGTTACCCTTTAGCGGGGATCTACGAGCAGTACTTC
clone_size: NA; v_call: TRBV10-3; j_call: TRBJ1-4; d_call: TRBD1; cdr3_aa: CAISPGGNEKLFF; cdr3_nt: TGTGCCATCAGCCCAGGGGGAAATGAAAAACTGTTTTTT
clone_size: NA; v_call: TRBV20-1; j_call: TRBJ2-1; d_call: NA; cdr3_aa: CSATGEDSPRVNEQFF; cdr3_nt: TGCAGTGCTACCGGGGAAGACAGTCCAAGGGTCAATGAGCAGTTCTTC
clone_size: many; v_call: TRBV6-1; j_call: TRBJ2-7; d_call: TRBD1; cdr3_aa: CASRETGGWEQYF; cdr3_nt: TGTGCCAGCAGGGAGACAGGGGGCTGGGAGCAGTACTTC
clone_size: few; v_call: TRBV2; j_call: TRBJ1-2; d_call: TRBD1; cdr3_aa: CASRRGRQGIDGYTF; cdr3_nt: TGTGCCAGCAGGCGTGGTCGACAGGGGATCGATGGCTACACCTTC
clone_size: once; v_call: TRBV5-1; j_call: TRBJ1-2; d_call: TRBD1; cdr3_aa: CASSPLTGVPYGYTF; cdr3_nt: TGCGCCAGCAGCCCATTGACAGGGGTCCCCTATGGCTACACCTTC
clone_size: many; v_call: TRBV11-3; j_call: TRBJ2-2; d_call: NA; cdr3_aa: CASSTSATGELFF; cdr3_nt: TGTGCCAGCAGCACCTCAGCCACCGGGGAGCTGTTTTTT
clone_size: few; v_call: TRBV20-1; j_call: TRBJ1-5; d_call: TRBD1; cdr3_aa: CSAYTGDQPQHF; cdr3_nt: TGCAGTGCTTATACAGGGGATCAGCCCCAGCATTTT
clone_size: NA; v_call: TRBV2; j_call: TRBJ1-2; d_call: NA; cdr3_aa: CASTLGTKNPYGCTF; cdr3_nt: TGTGCCAGCACCCTCGGGACAAAAAATCCGTATGGCTGCACCTTC
clone_size: NA; v_call: TRBV29-1; j_call: TRBJ2-2; d_call: TRBD2; cdr3_aa: CSVGGGRSGELFF; cdr3_nt: TGCAGCGTTGGCGGCGGGAGGTCCGGGGAGCTGTTTTTT
clone_size: many; v_call: TRBV5-1; j_call: TRBJ2-5; d_call: NA; cdr3_aa: CASSLFQETQYF; cdr3_nt: TGTGCCAGCAGCCTCTTCCAAGAGACCCAGTACTTC
clone_size: many; v_call: TRBV15; j_call: TRBJ1-5; d_call: TRBD1; cdr3_aa: CATSRETGNQPQHF; cdr3_nt: TGTGCCACCAGCAGAGAGACAGGGAATCAGCCCCAGCATTTT
clone_size: many; v_call: TRBV6-5; j_call: TRBJ2-5; d_call: TRBD2; cdr3_aa: CASSSSGLAVETQYF; cdr3_nt: TGTGCCAGCAGTTCTTCCGGACTAGCGGTCGAGACCCAGTACTTC
clone_size: few; v_call: TRBV28; j_call: TRBJ1-2; d_call: TRBD1; cdr3_aa: CASSPLSGTVNWTGYTF; cdr3_nt: TGTGCCAGCAGTCCACTCTCCGGGACAGTTAACTGGACGGGCTACACCTTC
clone_size: many; v_call: TRBV12-3/TRBV12-4; j_call: TRBJ2-7; d_call: NA; cdr3_aa: CASSLSGTFSYEQYF; cdr3_nt: TGTGCCAGCAGCCTCTCCGGGACATTCTCCTACGAGCAGTACTTC
clone_size: NA; v_call: TRBV20-1; j_call: TRBJ1-1; d_call: NA; cdr3_aa: CSAPSGVEAFF; cdr3_nt: TGCAGTGCTCCCTCAGGGGTTGAAGCTTTCTTT
clone_size: few; v_call: TRBV20-1; j_call: TRBJ2-2; d_call: TRBD2; cdr3_aa: CSASGLAANTGELFF; cdr3_nt: TGCAGTGCTAGTGGACTAGCAGCGAACACCGGGGAGCTGTTTTTT
clone_size: few; v_call: TRBV15; j_call: TRBJ2-5; d_call: NA; cdr3_aa: CATSRDGNRETQYF; cdr3_nt: TGTGCCACCAGCAGAGATGGTAACCGAGAGACCCAGTACTTC
clone_size: NA; v_call: TRBV5-1; j_call: TRBJ1-1; d_call: NA; cdr3_aa: CASSFDGARDTEAFF; cdr3_nt: TGCGCCAGCAGCTTCGATGGGGCGAGGGACACTGAAGCTTTCTTT
clone_size: NA; v_call: TRBV6-2/TRBV6-3; j_call: TRBJ2-5; d_call: TRBD2; cdr3_aa: CASSYSFASGETQYF; cdr3_nt: TGTGCCAGCAGTTACTCATTTGCTAGCGGAGAGACCCAGTACTTC
clone_size: NA; v_call: TRBV28; j_call: TRBJ1-5; d_call: TRBD1; cdr3_aa: CASSLNDRGNQPQHF; cdr3_nt: TGTGCCAGCAGTTTAAACGACAGGGGTAATCAGCCCCAGCATTTT
clone_size: few; v_call: TRBV28; j_call: TRBJ1-1; d_call: NA; cdr3_aa: CASSFGQGNEAFF; cdr3_nt: TGTGCCAGCAGTTTTGGCCAGGGGAATGAAGCTTTCTTT
clone_size: many; v_call: TRBV2; j_call: TRBJ2-6; d_call: NA; cdr3_aa: CASSETGFGANVLTF; cdr3_nt: TGTGCCAGCAGCGAAACAGGGTTTGGGGCCAACGTCCTGACTTTC
clone_size: many; v_call: TRBV20-1; j_call: TRBJ2-5; d_call: TRBD1; cdr3_aa: CSAISGTGSGETQYF; cdr3_nt: TGCAGTGCTATTTCCGGGACAGGGAGTGGAGAGACCCAGTACTTC
clone_size: NA; v_call: TRBV20-1; j_call: TRBJ1-1; d_call: NA; cdr3_aa: CSARGAGLNTEAFF; cdr3_nt: TGCAGTGCTAGGGGGGCGGGGTTGAACACTGAAGCTTTCTTT
clone_size: NA; v_call: TRBV20-1; j_call: TRBJ1-2; d_call: NA; cdr3_aa: CSARILPTDGYTF; cdr3_nt: TGCAGTGCTAGAATACTCCCAACGGATGGCTACACCTTC
clone_size: NA; v_call: TRBV7-3; j_call: TRBJ1-1; d_call: NA; cdr3_aa: CASSLLPQGRSEAFF; cdr3_nt: TGTGCCAGCAGCTTACTCCCACAGGGTCGGTCCGAAGCTTTCTTT
clone_size: few; v_call: TRBV2; j_call: TRBJ2-4; d_call: NA; cdr3_aa: CASSLSGAKNIQYF; cdr3_nt: TGTGCCAGCAGCCTGTCTGGTGCCAAAAACATTCAGTACTTC
clone_size: few; v_call: TRBV29-1; j_call: TRBJ1-2; d_call: NA; cdr3_aa: CSVERQGEGYTF; cdr3_nt: TGCAGCGTTGAGAGGCAGGGCGAAGGCTACACCTTC
clone_size: NA; v_call: TRBV14; j_call: TRBJ1-6; d_call: NA; cdr3_aa: CASSHGGTRSYNSPLHF; cdr3_nt: TGTGCCAGCAGCCATGGGGGCACCCGCTCCTATAATTCACCCCTCCACTTT
clone_size: few; v_call: TRBV15; j_call: TRBJ2-7; d_call: NA; cdr3_aa: CATSRGTLYEQYF; cdr3_nt: TGTGCCACCAGCAGAGGGACTCTTTACGAGCAGTACTTC
clone_size: many; v_call: TRBV6-1; j_call: TRBJ1-4; d_call: NA; cdr3_aa: CASSDNREKLFF; cdr3_nt: TGTGCCAGCAGTGACAATCGTGAAAAACTGTTTTTT
clone_size: NA; v_call: TRBV6-4; j_call: TRBJ1-1; d_call: TRBD1; cdr3_aa: CASSQGGPGTEAFF; cdr3_nt: TGTGCCAGCAGTCAGGGGGGGCCTGGCACTGAAGCTTTCTTT
clone_size: few; v_call: TRBV6-1; j_call: TRBJ2-2; d_call: TRBD2; cdr3_aa: CASSRDSGSDTGELFF; cdr3_nt: TGTGCCAGCAGTAGAGATAGCGGGAGCGACACCGGGGAGCTGTTTTTT
clone_size: NA; v_call: TRBV10-3; j_call: TRBJ2-7; d_call: NA; cdr3_aa: CAIGDTVSSYEQYF; cdr3_nt: TGTGCCATCGGAGATACGGTGAGCTCCTACGAGCAGTACTTC
clone_size: NA; v_call: TRBV6-1; j_call: TRBJ2-5; d_call: TRBD1; cdr3_aa: CASARQGRETQYF; cdr3_nt: TGTGCCAGCGCCCGACAGGGGAGGGAGACCCAGTACTTC
clone_size: NA; v_call: TRBV20-1; j_call: TRBJ2-4; d_call: TRBD2; cdr3_aa: CSARDLGTSGRASKNIQYF; cdr3_nt: TGCAGTGCTAGAGATCTCGGGACTAGCGGGAGGGCCTCCAAAAACATTCAGTACTTC
clone_size: NA; v_call: TRBV5-6; j_call: TRBJ1-4; d_call: NA; cdr3_aa: CASSSVPGSNEKLFF; cdr3_nt: TGTGCCAGCAGCTCGGTCCCCGGTAGTAATGAAAAACTGTTTTTT
clone_size: NA; v_call: TRBV19; j_call: TRBJ2-2; d_call: TRBD1; cdr3_aa: CASSIGSGQGRPGELFF; cdr3_nt: TGTGCCAGTAGTATAGGTTCGGGACAGGGTCGACCCGGGGAGCTGTTTTTT